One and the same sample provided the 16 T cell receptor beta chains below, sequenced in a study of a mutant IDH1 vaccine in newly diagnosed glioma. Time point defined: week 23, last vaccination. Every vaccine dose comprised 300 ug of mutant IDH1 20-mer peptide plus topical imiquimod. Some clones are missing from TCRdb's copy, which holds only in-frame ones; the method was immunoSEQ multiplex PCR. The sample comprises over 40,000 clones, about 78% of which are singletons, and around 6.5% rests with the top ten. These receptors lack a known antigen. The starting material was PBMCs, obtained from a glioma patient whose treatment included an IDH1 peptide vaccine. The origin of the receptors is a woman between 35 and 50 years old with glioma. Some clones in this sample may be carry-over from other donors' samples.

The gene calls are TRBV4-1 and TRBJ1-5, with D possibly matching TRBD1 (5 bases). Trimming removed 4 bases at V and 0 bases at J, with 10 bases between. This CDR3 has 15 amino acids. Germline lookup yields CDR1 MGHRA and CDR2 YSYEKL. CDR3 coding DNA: TGCGCCAGCAGCCGGGGGAGTCTTAGCAATCAGCCCCAGCATTTT. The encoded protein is CASSRGSLSNQPQHF.

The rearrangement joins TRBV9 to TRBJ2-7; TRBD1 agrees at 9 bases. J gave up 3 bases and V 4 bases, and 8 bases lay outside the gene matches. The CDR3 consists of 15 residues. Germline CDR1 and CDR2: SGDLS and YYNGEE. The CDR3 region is CASSPSAGQGYEQYF. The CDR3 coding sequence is TGTGCCAGCAGCCCTTCCGCGGGACAGGGCTACGAGCAGTACTTC. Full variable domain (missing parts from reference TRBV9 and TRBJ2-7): DSGVTQTPKHLITATGQRVTLRCSPRSGDLSVYWYQQSLDQGLQFLIQYYNGEERAKGNILERFSAQQFPDLHSELNLSSLELGDSALYFCASSPSAGQGYEQYFGPGTRLTVT.

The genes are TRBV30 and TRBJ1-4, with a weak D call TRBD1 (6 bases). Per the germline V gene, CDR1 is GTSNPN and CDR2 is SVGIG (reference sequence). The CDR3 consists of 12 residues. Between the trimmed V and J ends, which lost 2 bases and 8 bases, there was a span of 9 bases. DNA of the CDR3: TGTGCCTGGAGTACCAGGGGAGAAAAACTGTTTTTT. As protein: CAWSTRGEKLFF.

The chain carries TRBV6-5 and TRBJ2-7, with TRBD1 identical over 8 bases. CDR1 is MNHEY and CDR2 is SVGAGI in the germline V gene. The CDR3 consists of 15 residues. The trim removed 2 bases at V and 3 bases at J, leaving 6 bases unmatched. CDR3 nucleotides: TGTGCCAGCAGTTACGAGGCTGGGACAGGCTACGAGCAGTACTTC. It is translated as CASSYEAGTGYEQYF.

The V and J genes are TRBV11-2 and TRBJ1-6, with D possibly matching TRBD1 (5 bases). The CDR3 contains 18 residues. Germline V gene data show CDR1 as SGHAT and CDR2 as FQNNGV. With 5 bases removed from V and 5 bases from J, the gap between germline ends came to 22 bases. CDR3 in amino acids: CASSPQVQKPADNSPLHF. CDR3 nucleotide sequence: TGTGCCAGCAGCCCACAGGTCCAAAAACCCGCCGATAATTCACCCCTCCACTTT. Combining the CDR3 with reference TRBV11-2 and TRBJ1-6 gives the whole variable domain EAGVAQSPRYKIIEKRQSVAFWCNPISGHATLYWYQQILGQGPKLLIQFQNNGVVDDSQLPKDRFSAERLKGVDSTLKIQPAKLEDSAVYLCASSPQVQKPADNSPLHFGNGTRLTVT.

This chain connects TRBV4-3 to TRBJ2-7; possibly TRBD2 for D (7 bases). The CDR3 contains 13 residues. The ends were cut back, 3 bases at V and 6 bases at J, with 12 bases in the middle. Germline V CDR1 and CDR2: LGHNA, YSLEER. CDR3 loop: CASSQRGPGEQYF. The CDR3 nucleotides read TGCGCCAGCAGCCAGCGGGGGCCGGGCGAGCAGTACTTC.

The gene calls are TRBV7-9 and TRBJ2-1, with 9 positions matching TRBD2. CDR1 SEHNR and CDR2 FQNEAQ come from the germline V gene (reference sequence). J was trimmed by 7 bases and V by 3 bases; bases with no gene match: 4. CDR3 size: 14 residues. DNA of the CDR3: TGTGCCAGCAGCTTCGATAGCGGGGGTAATGAGCAGTTCTTC. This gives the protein CASSFDSGGNEQFF.

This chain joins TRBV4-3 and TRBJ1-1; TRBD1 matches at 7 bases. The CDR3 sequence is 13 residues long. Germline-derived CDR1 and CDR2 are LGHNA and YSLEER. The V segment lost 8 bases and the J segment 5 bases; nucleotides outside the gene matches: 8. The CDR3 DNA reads TGCGCCAGCGGTAAGGCAGGGGGGACTGAAGCTTTCTTT. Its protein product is CASGKAGGTEAFF.

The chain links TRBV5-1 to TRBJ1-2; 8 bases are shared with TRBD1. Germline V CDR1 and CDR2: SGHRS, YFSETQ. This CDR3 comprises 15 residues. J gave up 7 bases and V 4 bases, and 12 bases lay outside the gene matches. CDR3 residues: CASSIGTGYRGGYTF. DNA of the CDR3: TGCGCCAGCAGCATAGGGACAGGATATCGAGGTGGCTACACCTTC.

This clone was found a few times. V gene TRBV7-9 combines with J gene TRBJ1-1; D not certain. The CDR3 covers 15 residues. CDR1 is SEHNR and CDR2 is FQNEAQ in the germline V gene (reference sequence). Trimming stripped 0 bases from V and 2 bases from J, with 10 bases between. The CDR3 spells CASSLALAANTEAFF. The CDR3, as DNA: TGTGCCAGCAGCTTAGCCTTGGCGGCAAACACTGAAGCTTTCTTT.

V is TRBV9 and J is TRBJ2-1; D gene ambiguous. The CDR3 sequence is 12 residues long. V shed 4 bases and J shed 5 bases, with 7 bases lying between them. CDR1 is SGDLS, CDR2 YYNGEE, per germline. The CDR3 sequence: CASSRVHNEQFF. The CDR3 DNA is TGTGCCAGCAGCCGAGTTCACAATGAGCAGTTCTTC.

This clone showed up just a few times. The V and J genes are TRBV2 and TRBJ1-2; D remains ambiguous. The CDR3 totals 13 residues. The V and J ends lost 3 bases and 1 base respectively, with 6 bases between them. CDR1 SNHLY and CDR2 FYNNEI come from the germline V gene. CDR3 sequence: CASSEGFNYGYTF. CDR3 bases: TGTGCCAGCAGTGAGGGCTTTAACTATGGCTACACCTTC.

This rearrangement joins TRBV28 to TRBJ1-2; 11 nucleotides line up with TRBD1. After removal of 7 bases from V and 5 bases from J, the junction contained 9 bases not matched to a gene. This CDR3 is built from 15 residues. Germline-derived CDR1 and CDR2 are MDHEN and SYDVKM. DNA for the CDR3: TGTGCCAGCACCGGACAGGGGGCGCTTAGATATGGCTACACCTTC. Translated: CASTGQGALRYGYTF.

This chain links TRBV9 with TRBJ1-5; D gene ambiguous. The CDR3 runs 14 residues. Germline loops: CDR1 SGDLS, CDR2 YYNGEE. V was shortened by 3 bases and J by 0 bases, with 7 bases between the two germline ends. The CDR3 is CASSGRYSNQPQHF. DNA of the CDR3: TGTGCCAGCAGCGGCAGGTATAGCAATCAGCCCCAGCATTTT.

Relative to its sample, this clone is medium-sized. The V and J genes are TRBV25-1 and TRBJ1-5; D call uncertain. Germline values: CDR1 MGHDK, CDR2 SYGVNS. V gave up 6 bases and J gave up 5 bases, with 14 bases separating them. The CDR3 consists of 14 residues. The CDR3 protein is CASSIAGGDQPQHF. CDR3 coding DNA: TGTGCCAGCAGCATCGCGGGAGGAGATCAGCCCCAGCATTTT.

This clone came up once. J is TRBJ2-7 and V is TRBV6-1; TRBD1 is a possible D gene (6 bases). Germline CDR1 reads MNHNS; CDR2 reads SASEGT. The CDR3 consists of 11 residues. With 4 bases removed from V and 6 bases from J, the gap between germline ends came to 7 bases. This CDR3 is CASSVGAEQYF. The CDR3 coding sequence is TGTGCCAGCAGTGTGGGGGCCGAGCAGTACTTC.